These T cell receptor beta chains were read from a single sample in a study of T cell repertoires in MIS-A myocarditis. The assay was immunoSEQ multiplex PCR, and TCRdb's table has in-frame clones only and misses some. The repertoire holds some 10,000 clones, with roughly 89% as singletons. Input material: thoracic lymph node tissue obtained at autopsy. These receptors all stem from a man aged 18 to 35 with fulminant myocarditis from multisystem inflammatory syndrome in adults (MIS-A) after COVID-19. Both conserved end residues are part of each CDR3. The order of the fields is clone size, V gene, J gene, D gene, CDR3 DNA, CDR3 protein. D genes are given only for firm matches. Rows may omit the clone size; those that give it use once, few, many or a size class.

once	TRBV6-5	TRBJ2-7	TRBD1	TGTGCCAGCAGTCCTTCCCCGACAGGGGGCTACGAGCAGTACTTC	CASSPSPTGGYEQYF
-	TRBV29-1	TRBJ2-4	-	TGCAGCGTTCGGGTCGCCAAAAACATTCAGTACTTC	CSVRVAKNIQYF
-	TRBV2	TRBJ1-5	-	TGTGCCAGCCACAGGGATAGCAATCAGCCCCAGCATTTT	CASHRDSNQPQHF
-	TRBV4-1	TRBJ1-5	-	TGCGCCAGCAGCCAAGAGGCTAATCGGTTCAGACCCTATCAGCCCCAGCATTTT	CASSQEANRFRPYQPQHF
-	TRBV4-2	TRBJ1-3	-	TGTGCCAGCAGCCAAGAAAAAAGTAGCTCTGGAAACACCATATATTTT	CASSQEKSSSGNTIYF
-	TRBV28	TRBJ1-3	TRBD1	TGTGCCAGCAGAGTAGGGGGCACTTCCCACTCTGGAAACACCATATATTTT	CASRVGGTSHSGNTIYF
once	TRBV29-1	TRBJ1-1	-	TGCAGCAGTCGCAGGGGAGAGAACACTGAAGCTTTCTTT	CSSRRGENTEAFF
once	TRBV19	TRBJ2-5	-	TGTGCCAGTAGTATAGGGTGGGCTGAGACCCAGTACTTC	CASSIGWAETQYF
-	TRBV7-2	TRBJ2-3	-	TGTGCCAGCAGCTTAGCGGGGCAGGGCACAGATACGCAGTATTTT	CASSLAGQGTDTQYF
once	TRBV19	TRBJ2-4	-	TGTGCCAGTAGTCCTCAAGGGGGGGACCGCAACATTCAGTACTTC	CASSPQGGDRNIQYF
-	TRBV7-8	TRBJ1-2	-	TGTGCCAGCAGTTTCTCCGGGACCTCCCCTGGCTACACCTTC	CASSFSGTSPGYTF
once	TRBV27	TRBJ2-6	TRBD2	TGTGCCAGCAGTAGTCTAGCGGGGTCTGGGGCCAACGTCCTGACTTTC	CASSSLAGSGANVLTF
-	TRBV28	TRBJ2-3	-	TGTGCCAGCAGTTTGGTGGCATTCACTACAGATACGCAGTATTTT	CASSLVAFTTDTQYF
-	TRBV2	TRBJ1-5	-	TGTGCCAGCAGTCTCCAAATGGGGGGCTTACAGCCCCAGCATTTT	CASSLQMGGLQPQHF
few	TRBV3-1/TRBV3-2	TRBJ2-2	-	TGTGCCAGCAGCCAAGTTTCGGGGTCCGGGGAGCTGTTTTTT	CASSQVSGSGELFF
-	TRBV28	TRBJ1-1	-	TGTGCCAGCAGGTGGATACCAAACACTGAAGCTTTCTTT	CASRWIPNTEAFF
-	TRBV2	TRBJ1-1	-	TGTGCCAGCAGCCCCCTTTATGGGGAGGGCACTGAAGCTTTCTTT	CASSPLYGEGTEAFF
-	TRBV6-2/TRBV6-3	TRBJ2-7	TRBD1	TGTGCCAGCAGTCAACCCTGGACAGGGTTCTACGAGCAGTACTTC	CASSQPWTGFYEQYF
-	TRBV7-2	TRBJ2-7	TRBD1	TGTGCCAGCAGCTTAGCCAGGGGGAACTACGAGCAGTACTTC	CASSLARGNYEQYF
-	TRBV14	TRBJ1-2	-	TGTGCCAGCAGCTCCTATACCTATGGCTACACCTTC	CASSSYTYGYTF
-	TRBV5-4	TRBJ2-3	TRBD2	TGTGCCAGCAGCTTGGTGGCGGGGGGCGGCACAGATACGCAGTATTTT	CASSLVAGGGTDTQYF
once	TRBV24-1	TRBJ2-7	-	TGTGCCACCAGTGACCAATACGGGGAGCAGTACTTC	CATSDQYGEQYF
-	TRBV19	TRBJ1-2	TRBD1	TGTGCCAGTAGGGACAGGGCCCGCGGCGGCTACACCTTC	CASRDRARGGYTF
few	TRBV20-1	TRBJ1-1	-	TGCAGTGCCGACACCACTGAAGCTTTCTTT	CSADTTEAFF
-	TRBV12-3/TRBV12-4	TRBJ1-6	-	TGTGCCAGCAGCTTAGGGGACTATTCACCCCTCCACTTT	CASSLGDYSPLHF
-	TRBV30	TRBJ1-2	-	TGTGCCTGGAGTGCACTTCGGGGCTACACCTTC	CAWSALRGYTF
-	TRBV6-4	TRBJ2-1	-	TGTGCCAGCAGTGACTCTGACACCCATGAGCAGTTCTTC	CASSDSDTHEQFF
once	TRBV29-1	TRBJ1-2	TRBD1	TGCAGCGCGCACACAGGGGTGCGCTATGGCTACACCTTC	CSAHTGVRYGYTF
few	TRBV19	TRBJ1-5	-	TGTGCCAGTAAGAGTACTGATGGCAATCAGCCCCAGCATTTT	CASKSTDGNQPQHF
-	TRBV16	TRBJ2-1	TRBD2	TGTGCCAGCAGCCGACTAATAGCGGGGGGGCCTATTGAGCAGTTCTTC	CASSRLIAGGPIEQFF
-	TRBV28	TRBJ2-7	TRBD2	TGTGCCAGCTGTCCGGGGGGGTGGGGGAGCAGTACCTACGAGCAGTACTTC	CASCPGGWGSSTYEQYF
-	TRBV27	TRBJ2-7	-	TGTGCCAGCAGTTTATCTTTGCCCTTCGAACAGTACTTC	CASSLSLPFEQYF
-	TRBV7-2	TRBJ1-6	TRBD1	TGTGCCAGCATCCCGGGACAGGGGTCTCCCGGAAGGTATTCACCCCTCCACTTT	CASIPGQGSPGRYSPLHF
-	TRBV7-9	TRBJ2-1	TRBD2	TGTGCCAGCAGCTTAGCGGGACTAGCGGCTCAGTTCTTC	CASSLAGLAAQFF
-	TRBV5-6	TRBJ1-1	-	TGTGCCAGCAGCTTAATACAGGGTTCATCCACTGAAGCTTTCTTT	CASSLIQGSSTEAFF
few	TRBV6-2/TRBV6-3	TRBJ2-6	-	TGTGCCAGCAGCCCTCAGGAGTCTGGGGCCAACGTCCTGACTTTC	CASSPQESGANVLTF
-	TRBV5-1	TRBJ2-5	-	TGCGCCAGCAGCTTGTCGCAGAATAATTTCCAAGAGACCCAGTACTTC	CASSLSQNNFQETQYF
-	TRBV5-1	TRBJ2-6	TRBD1	TGCGCCAGCAGTTTGAGGGAACAGGGGGCTGGGGCCAACGTCCTGACTTTC	CASSLREQGAGANVLTF
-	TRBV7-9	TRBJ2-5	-	TGTGCCAGCAGCCCTATCCGACAGAACCAAGAGACCCAGTACTTC	CASSPIRQNQETQYF
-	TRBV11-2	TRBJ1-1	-	TGTGCCAGCAGCTTCAACGGGGGGGTCACTGAAGCTTTCTTT	CASSFNGGVTEAFF
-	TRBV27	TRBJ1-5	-	TGTGCCAGCAGTTATGCAGCCAATCAGCCCCAGCATTTT	CASSYAANQPQHF
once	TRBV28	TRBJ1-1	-	TGTGCCAGCAGTGGTAGAGGGGGAGGGACCACTGAAGCTTTCTTT	CASSGRGGGTTEAFF
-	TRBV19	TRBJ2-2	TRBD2	TGTGCCAGTAGGACTAGCGGGGGGAACACCGGGGAGCTGTTTTTT	CASRTSGGNTGELFF
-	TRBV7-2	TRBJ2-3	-	TGTGCCAGCAGCTTATCCCCGTACACAGATACGCAGTATTTT	CASSLSPYTDTQYF
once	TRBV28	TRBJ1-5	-	TGTGCCAGCAGTTCCCCGGGGCAGTACAGCAATCAGCCCCAGCATTTT	CASSSPGQYSNQPQHF
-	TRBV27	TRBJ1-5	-	TGTGCCAGCAGTTCGTACAGGGAAGGTCAGCCCCAGCATTTT	CASSSYREGQPQHF
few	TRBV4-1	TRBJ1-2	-	TGCGCCAGCAGCCAAGTAATAGAGGGCGGTTCTAACTATGGCTACACCTTC	CASSQVIEGGSNYGYTF
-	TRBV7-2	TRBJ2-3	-	TGTGCCAGCAGCTTCGGGACTAGCACAGATACGCAGTATTTT	CASSFGTSTDTQYF
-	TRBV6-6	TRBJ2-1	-	TGTGCCAGCAGCCCGGGGGAACGCGATGTGGGGGATGAGCAGTTCTTC	CASSPGERDVGDEQFF
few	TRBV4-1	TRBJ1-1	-	TGCGCCAGCTCGAGGGCAGGGGACACTGAAGCTTTCTTT	CASSRAGDTEAFF
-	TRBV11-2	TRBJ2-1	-	TGTGCCAGCAGCCCCAGAGGGACGGATTACTACAATGAGCAGTTCTTC	CASSPRGTDYYNEQFF
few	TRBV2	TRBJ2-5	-	TGTGCCAGCACCTTATCGATCGAGACCCAGTACTTC	CASTLSIETQYF
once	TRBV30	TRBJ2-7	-	TGTGCCTGGAGTGTAGCTAGACGGTACGAGCAGTACTTC	CAWSVARRYEQYF
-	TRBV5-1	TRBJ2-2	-	TGCGCCAGCGGACTCCTTACCACCGGGGAGCTGTTTTTT	CASGLLTTGELFF
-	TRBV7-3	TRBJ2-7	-	TGTGCCAGCAGTCTAAACCCCGGGACCTGCTACGAGCAGTACTTC	CASSLNPGTCYEQYF